A single sample is the source of the 22 T cell receptor beta chains below, sequenced in a study of cytomegalovirus exposure and HLA in healthy donors (dated by TCRdb to 2016 to 2017). Libraries were constructed by the immunoSEQ multiplex PCR assay. For the multiplex PCR, a mixture combining 60 forward primers for TCR Vbeta segments and 13 reverse primers for TCR Jbeta segments was used. TCRdb holds this immuneACCESS table with in-frame rearrangements only. Some clones are missing; in checked studies, unresolved V genes explain under half, and the rest has no known cause. The sample yields 150,000 to 200,000 clones; around 80% were counted once. The ten largest clones add up to more than 1.3% of the sample. Sequencing used PBMCs. The source is a girl aged 5 to 17 in good health and CMV-seropositive.

V and J are TRBV6-6 and TRBJ1-5; a weak D match, TRBD1 (5 bases). Per the germline V gene, CDR1 is MNHNY and CDR2 is SVGAGI (reference sequence). The CDR3 runs to 16 residues. The V end lost 3 bases, the J end lost 2 bases, and 14 bases lay between the germline ends. CDR3 amino acids: CASSYVSGYGNQPQHF. Written as DNA, the CDR3 is TGTGCCAGCAGTTATGTGTCAGGGTATGGCAATCAGCCCCAGCATTTT.

This clone was counted a single time. CDR3 nucleotide sequence: TGTGCCAGCAGCTTAGGCGGCCCTTGGTCGGTGCCAGATACGCAGTATTTT. It encodes CASSLGGPWSVPDTQYF. The genes are TRBV7-2 and TRBJ2-3; unclear D gene. The CDR3 has 17 amino acids. Germline CDR1 SGHTA, CDR2 FQGNSA. V lost 1 base and J lost 4, with 18 bases in between.

V and J are TRBV7-9 and TRBJ2-3; TRBD1 might be the D (6 bases). V was trimmed by 6 bases and J by 6 bases, leaving 19 bases between them. Germline lookup yields CDR1 SEHNR and CDR2 FQNEAQ (reference sequence). The CDR3 has 15 amino acids. CDR3 amino acids: CASRRQVAQGDTQYF. The CDR3 region has the DNA TGTGCCAGCAGAAGACAGGTAGCCCAAGGGGATACGCAGTATTTT. Together with reference TRBV7-9 and TRBJ2-3, the CDR3 gives the full variable domain: DTGVSQNPRHKITKRGQNVTFRCDPISEHNRLYWYRQTLGQGPEFLTYFQNEAQLEKSRLLSDRFSAERPKGSFSTLEIQRTEQGDSAMYLCASRRQVAQGDTQYFGPGTRLTVL.

The chain is built from TRBV7-8 and TRBJ1-3; perhaps TRBD1 as D (6 bases). Trimming cost V 1 base and J 2 bases, with 12 bases left between them. The CDR3 is 16 residues long. Germline V gene lookup returns CDR1 SGHVS and CDR2 FQNEAQ. The CDR3 DNA sequence: TGTGCCAGCAGCTTAGTTTCCAGGGGCACTGGAAACACCATATATTTT. Amino acids: CASSLVSRGTGNTIYF.

The gene calls are TRBV5-6 and TRBJ2-5; D remains ambiguous. V lost 4 bases and J lost 4, with 11 bases in between. Germline CDR1 and CDR2: SGHDT and YYEEEE. The CDR3 totals 13 residues. The CDR3 sequence: CASSVGQRETQYF. The CDR3 DNA reads TGTGCCAGCAGCGTTGGGCAACGAGAGACCCAGTACTTC.

The chain joins TRBV27 to TRBJ1-2, with 7 nucleotides matching TRBD1. V shed 3 bases and J 6 bases; nucleotides not matched to a gene: 16. The CDR3 runs to 17 residues. CDR1 MNHEY and CDR2 SMNVEV come from the germline V gene (reference sequence). CDR3 sequence: CASSFRSLGGSPDGYTF. CDR3 nucleotide sequence: TGTGCCAGCAGTTTTAGGTCCCTAGGGGGCTCCCCCGATGGCTACACCTTC.

The CDR3 region has the DNA TGTGCCTGGAGTAGCGGACTAGCGGAGACAGATACGCAGTATTTT. It is translated as CAWSSGLAETDTQYF. The chain carries TRBV30 and TRBJ2-3, with TRBD2 matching over 10 bases. Germline loops: CDR1 GTSNPN, CDR2 SVGIG (reference sequence). The CDR3 totals 15 residues. After removal of 2 bases from V and 3 bases from J, the junction contained 5 bases not matched to a gene.

The J gene is TRBJ2-4, the V gene TRBV6-6; D remains ambiguous. V was shortened by 4 bases and J by 0 bases, with 7 bases between the two germline ends. The CDR3 consists of 14 residues. CDR1 is MNHNY, CDR2 SVGAGI, per germline (reference sequence). Here the CDR3 reads CASSSLLAKNIQYF. In nucleotides, the CDR3 is TGTGCCAGCAGTTCTTTGTTAGCCAAAAACATTCAGTACTTC.

The chain is built from TRBV4-2 and TRBJ1-3, with D possibly being TRBD1 (5 bases). Trimming left V 0 bases short and J 0 bases short, with 18 bases between. This CDR3 is 19 amino acids long. Germline-derived CDR1 and CDR2 are LGHNA and YNFKEQ. The CDR3 reads CASSQDLRPRAGSGNTIYF. The DNA for the CDR3 is TGTGCCAGCAGCCAAGATTTGAGGCCCAGGGCCGGCTCTGGAAACACCATATATTTT.

This sequence joins TRBV7-9 and TRBJ1-1; D is undetermined. The CDR3 has 14 amino acids. V gave up 5 bases and J gave up 3 bases, with 13 bases separating them. The germline V gene encodes CDR1 SEHNR and CDR2 FQNEAQ (reference sequence). In DNA form, the CDR3 reads TGTGCCAGCAGCCCGCTGATGGGCGACACTGAAGCTTTCTTT. Translation: CASSPLMGDTEAFF.

The gene calls are TRBV25-1 and TRBJ1-1; the D gene is possibly TRBD1 (6 bases). The CDR3 spans 13 residues. The V end was cut by 3 bases, the J end by 9 bases, with 14 bases between. Germline V CDR1 and CDR2: MGHDK, SYGVNS. This CDR3 is CASSDPDSNKAFF. The CDR3 DNA sequence: TGTGCCAGCAGTGACCCGGACAGCAACAAAGCTTTCTTT.

The chain is built from TRBV5-4 and TRBJ1-1; 7 positions match TRBD1. Trimming took 0 bases from V and 8 from J; bases not matched to a gene: 10. Germline loops: CDR1 SGHNT, CDR2 YYREEE (reference sequence). The CDR3 covers 15 residues. CDR3 bases: TGTGCCAGCAGCTTGGCCGGGTGGGAGACAGGGGAAGCTTTCTTT. It translates to CASSLAGWETGEAFF.

The genes are TRBV2 and TRBJ2-3; D is unclear. With 8 bases removed from V and 8 bases from J, the gap between germline ends came to 11 bases. This CDR3 comprises 11 residues. Germline values: CDR1 SNHLY, CDR2 FYNNEI. CDR3 amino acids: CASLSKATQYF. DNA for the CDR3: TGTGCCAGCCTGTCGAAAGCTACGCAGTATTTT.

V gene TRBV28 combines with J gene TRBJ2-7, with TRBD1 matching over 7 bases. Germline values: CDR1 MDHEN, CDR2 SYDVKM. The V and J ends lost 4 bases and 4 bases, in that order; junction bases with no gene match: 7. CDR3 length: 14 residues. DNA of the CDR3: TGTGCCAGCAGTTCTCCCGGGACAGAGTACGAGCAGTACTTC. Translating gives CASSSPGTEYEQYF.

V and J are TRBV9 and TRBJ2-1; tentative D call: TRBD2 (6 bases). V lost 1 base, J lost 2 bases, and 13 bases lay in between. Germline CDR1 and CDR2: SGDLS and YYNGEE. This CDR3 contains 16 residues. CDR3 coding DNA: TGTGCCAGCAGCGTAACCGGGACTGGCACCTACAATGAGCAGTTCTTC. Its protein is CASSVTGTGTYNEQFF.

The chain links TRBV11-2 to TRBJ1-4; possibly TRBD1 for D (6 bases). This CDR3 is 15 amino acids long. Per the germline V gene, CDR1 is SGHAT and CDR2 is FQNNGV. Trimming stripped 5 bases from V and 7 bases from J, with 17 bases between. The CDR3 DNA is TGTGCCAGCAGCCCCGAGGGGGTTAGGGGTGAAAAACTGTTTTTT. Translating gives CASSPEGVRGEKLFF.

The V call is TRBV7-6, the J call TRBJ2-7; D may be TRBD1 (7 bases). V dropped 5 bases and J dropped 0 bases, with 32 bases sitting between them. Germline lookup yields CDR1 SGHVS and CDR2 FNYEAQ. The CDR3 is made up of 21 amino acids. The DNA of the CDR3 is TGTGCCAGCAGCCGCTCCCAGGGGGGTGGCAGGGGGGTACCAATCTCCTACGAGCAGTACTTC. Its protein product is CASSRSQGGGRGVPISYEQYF.

The chain joins TRBV30 to TRBJ2-3, with 15 bases fitting TRBD2. The length of the CDR3 is 17 residues. V shed 0 bases and J 4 bases; nucleotides not matched to a gene: 5. The germline V gene encodes CDR1 GTSNPN and CDR2 SVGIG (reference sequence). CDR3 sequence reads: CAWSVRRTSGRADTQYF. The CDR3, as DNA: TGTGCCTGGAGTGTTCGCCGGACTAGCGGGAGGGCAGATACGCAGTATTTT.

This chain connects TRBV18 to TRBJ2-1, with D unclear. The germline V gene has CDR1 KGHSH and CDR2 LQKENI. The CDR3 contains 15 residues. V lost 0 bases and J lost 2, with 8 bases in between. The CDR3 DNA sequence: TGTGCCAGCTCACCACCGGCGGTTACCTACAATGAGCAGTTCTTC. This codes for CASSPPAVTYNEQFF.

This chain links TRBV28 with TRBJ2-2, with 8 bases that match TRBD1. The CDR3 has 14 amino acids. CDR1 and CDR2 from the germline V gene are MDHEN and SYDVKM. Trimming took 8 bases from V and 4 from J; bases not matched to a gene: 6. The CDR3 spells CASQGQAPTGELFF. The CDR3 nucleotides are TGTGCCAGCCAGGGACAGGCCCCCACCGGGGAGCTGTTTTTT.

The chain is built from TRBV2 and TRBJ2-3; a possible D gene is TRBD2 (5 bases). Germline V gene lookup returns CDR1 SNHLY and CDR2 FYNNEI. The CDR3 is 12 amino acids. Trimming left V 7 bases short and J 4 bases short, with 9 bases between. The CDR3 DNA sequence: TGTGCCAGCAACCGGGGTTCAGATACGCAGTATTTT. Its protein is CASNRGSDTQYF.

This clone was seen only a few times. The CDR3 is CASSPGTGGYEQYF. The DNA for the CDR3 is TGCGCCAGCAGCCCAGGGACAGGGGGCTACGAGCAGTACTTC. The chain has TRBV5-1 and TRBJ2-7; 11 bases fit TRBD1. The CDR3 extends over 14 amino acids. The V gene's germline CDR1 is SGHRS and CDR2 YFSETQ. Unmatched junction bases numbered 3, after V lost 4 bases and J lost 3 bases. The variable domain in full, completed from reference TRBV5-1 and TRBJ2-7, reads KAGVTQTPRYLIKTRGQQVTLSCSPISGHRSVSWYQQTPGQGLQFLFEYFSETQRNKGNFPGRFSGRQFSNSRSEMNVSTLELGDSALYLCASSPGTGGYEQYFGPGTRLTVT.